The 8 T cell receptor beta chains below were found in one sample sequenced in a study of siplizumab effects on memory and regulatory T cells. The assay was immunoSEQ multiplex PCR, and TCRdb's table has in-frame clones only and misses some. The table includes 80,000 to 130,000 clones, approximately 91% detected once. The specimen was CD4+ T cells sorted from blood. All receptors derive from a human donor in good health. Some clones in this sample may be carry-over from other donors' samples.

This chain joins TRBV5-4 and TRBJ2-7; TRBD1 matches at 8 bases. There are 16 residues in the CDR3. J gave up 2 bases and V 1 base, and 8 bases lay outside the gene matches. The germline CDR1 and CDR2 sequences are SGHNT and YYREEE (reference sequence). The CDR3 bases are TGTGCCAGCAGCTTGCCCACTGGACAGGGTGCCTACGAGCAGTACTTC. Protein: CASSLPTGQGAYEQYF.

The V and J genes are TRBV2 and TRBJ2-1; 8 bases line up with TRBD2. Germline assignment: CDR1 SNHLY and CDR2 FYNNEI. This CDR3 region has 14 residues. With V trimmed by 4 bases and J by 8 bases, 7 bases remained unmatched. The CDR3 sequence is CASSGQAGVYEQFF. The CDR3 bases are TGTGCCAGCAGTGGGCAAGCGGGAGTGTATGAGCAGTTCTTC.

The gene calls are TRBV2 and TRBJ1-1; no clear D. CDR3 length: 13 residues. Germline V gene lookup returns CDR1 SNHLY and CDR2 FYNNEI. V was trimmed by 7 bases and J by 0 bases, leaving 9 bases between them. CDR3 residues: CASNLRMNTEAFF. The DNA for the CDR3 is TGTGCCAGCAACCTAAGGATGAACACTGAAGCTTTCTTT. Supplemented by reference TRBV2 and TRBJ1-1, the full variable domain reads EPEVTQTPSHQVTQMGQEVILRCVPISNHLYFYWYRQILGQKVEFLVSFYNNEISEKSEIFDDQFSVERPDGSNFTLKIRSTKLEDSAMYFCASNLRMNTEAFFGQGTRLTVV.

This chain uses TRBV7-3 with TRBJ1-1; D is unresolved. CDR1 is SGHTA and CDR2 is FQGTGA in the germline V gene. The V and J ends lost 8 bases and 1 base respectively, with 14 bases between them. This CDR3 contains 14 residues. The CDR3 DNA sequence: TGTGCCAGCCTCGAAGGGAGACAGAACACTGAAGCTTTCTTT. Its protein is CASLEGRQNTEAFF. Combining the CDR3 with reference TRBV7-3 and TRBJ1-1 gives the whole variable domain GAGVSQTPSNKVTEKGKYVELRCDPISGHTALYWYRQSLGQGPEFLIYFQGTGAADDSGLPNDRFFAVRPEGSVSTLKIQRTERGDSAVYLCASLEGRQNTEAFFGQGTRLTVV.

The chain joins TRBV6-1 to TRBJ1-4, with D unresolved. The CDR3 is made up of 13 amino acids. V was trimmed by 7 bases and J by 8 bases, leaving 14 bases between them. Germline V gives CDR1 MNHNS, CDR2 SASEGT. CDR3 bases: TGTGCCAGCAAAACCATGGGGAGGGAAAAACTGTTTTTT. It encodes CASKTMGREKLFF.

The CDR3 spells CASSLEGRGPYGYTF. CDR3 coding DNA: TGTGCCAGCAGCTTAGAGGGACGGGGACCGTATGGCTACACCTTC. This rearrangement joins TRBV7-3 to TRBJ1-2, with TRBD1 as a possible D gene (5 bases). Trimming removed 2 bases from V and 5 bases from J, with 15 bases in between. The CDR3 contains 15 residues. Germline V gene lookup returns CDR1 SGHTA and CDR2 FQGTGA.

V is TRBV6-6 and J is TRBJ1-2, with TRBD1 matching over 7 bases. CDR3 length: 14 residues. Germline loops: CDR1 MNHNY, CDR2 SVGAGI (reference sequence). Trimming at V came to 5 bases and at J to 4 bases, leaving 7 bases not matched to a gene. The CDR3 nucleotides read TGTGCCAGCAGTCAAGGGGGCTGGATCTATGGCTACACCTTC. This translates into CASSQGGWIYGYTF.

The genes are TRBV5-1 and TRBJ2-7; no definite D call. The length of the CDR3 is 14 residues. V lost 0 bases and J lost 2, with 9 bases in between. Germline values: CDR1 SGHRS, CDR2 YFSETQ. The CDR3 DNA reads as TGCGCCAGCAGCTTGGTGGGCCAGACCTACGAGCAGTACTTC. It specifies CASSLVGQTYEQYF.